These 15 T cell receptor beta chains came from one sample sequenced in a study of beta chain features in type 1 diabetes. Every bit of the isolated RNA underwent reverse transcription, so sequencing read expressed TCRB transcripts. Produced via immunoSEQ multiplex PCR; TCRdb's table is partial and in-frame only. The data hold more than 350,000 clones, with roughly an eighth observed a single time. Sequencing used naive CD4+ T cells from blood. Receptors were obtained from a woman under 30 in good health.

This chain uses TRBV29-1 with TRBJ2-3; 15 bases agree with TRBD2. Germline V gene lookup returns CDR1 SQVTM and CDR2 ANQGSEA. The CDR3 has 13 residues. The CDR3 protein is CGGTSGRTDTQYF. The DNA of the CDR3 is TGCGGAGGGACTAGCGGGAGGACAGATACGCAGTATTTT.

With respect to this clone: The sample holds other DNA sequences that translate to the same CDR3. The rearrangement links TRBV29-1 to TRBJ2-3; perhaps TRBD1 as D (6 bases). Germline loops: CDR1 SQVTM, CDR2 ANQGSEA. The CDR3 totals 14 residues. V was clipped by 1 base and J by 0 bases, with 8 bases between them. CDR3 sequence (DNA): TGCAGCGTTGAAGGGACAGCTAGCACAGATACGCAGTATTTT. It codes for CSVEGTASTDTQYF.

The chain combines TRBV5-4 with TRBJ2-3, with a possible D match to TRBD1 (5 bases). The CDR3 length is 14 residues. With 7 bases removed from V and 2 bases from J, the gap between germline ends came to 14 bases. Per germline, CDR1 SGHNT and CDR2 YYREEE (reference sequence). The CDR3, as DNA: TGTGCCAGCCCGCCCTTTGGGGCCACAGATACGCAGTATTTT. It is translated as CASPPFGATDTQYF.

The J gene is TRBJ2-6, the V gene TRBV11-3; 8 nucleotides agree with TRBD1. V dropped 8 bases and J dropped 1; count of bases not matched to a gene: 7. Germline lookup yields CDR1 SGHNT and CDR2 YENEEA. The CDR3 spans 16 residues. As DNA, the CDR3 is TGTGCCAGCGGCAACAGGGGGTCTTCTGGGGCCAACGTCCTGACTTTC. As protein: CASGNRGSSGANVLTF.

This clone was observed a few times. This sequence joins TRBV7-2 and TRBJ2-7; D gene uncertain. The CDR3 covers 14 residues. V lost 1 base and J lost 5, with 12 bases in between. The germline CDR1 and CDR2 sequences are SGHTA and FQGNSA. The CDR3 reads CASSLVIQPNEQYF. CDR3 coding DNA: TGTGCCAGCAGCTTAGTTATCCAGCCGAACGAGCAGTACTTC. The full variable domain, in which reference TRBV7-2 and TRBJ2-7 provide the parts outside the CDR3, is GAGVSQSPSNKVTEKGKDVELRCDPISGHTALYWYRQSLGQGLEFLIYFQGNSAPDKSGLPSDRFSAERTGGSVSTLTIQRTQQEDSAVYLCASSLVIQPNEQYFGPGTRLTVT.

This chain links TRBV7-6 with TRBJ2-6, with D possibly being TRBD2 (6 bases). Germline V CDR1 and CDR2: SGHVS, FNYEAQ. The CDR3 extends over 16 amino acids. Deletions cut 0 bases from V and 9 bases from J, with 15 bases between. CDR3 DNA sequence: TGTGCCAGCAGCTTAGCTGTTGGAAAGGGAGGCAACGTCCTGACTTTC. It codes for CASSLAVGKGGNVLTF. The full variable domain, with the rest looked up from reference TRBV7-6 and TRBJ2-6, is GAGVSQSPRYKVTKRGQDVALRCDPISGHVSLYWYRQALGQGPEFLTYFNYEAQQDKSGLPNDRFSAERPEGSISTLTIQRTEQRDSAMYRCASSLAVGKGGNVLTFGAGSRLTVL.

This clone came up a few times. The chain recombines TRBV7-3 with TRBJ2-1; no reliable D call. Germline CDR1 is SGHTA and CDR2 is FQGTGA. V gave up 1 base and J gave up 7 bases, with 11 bases separating them. The CDR3 extends over 14 amino acids. CDR3: CASSLMVGRNEQFF. The DNA for the CDR3 is TGTGCCAGCAGCTTAATGGTGGGCCGGAATGAGCAGTTCTTC.

CDR3 nucleotide sequence: TGTGCCAGCAGCTCCGGTAGGGCCAACGTCCTGACTTTC. Amino acid sequence: CASSSGRANVLTF. The V and J genes are TRBV7-6 and TRBJ2-6; D call uncertain. CDR3 size: 13 residues. V was trimmed by 4 bases and J by 5 bases, leaving 6 bases between them. Germline V gene lookup returns CDR1 SGHVS and CDR2 FNYEAQ.

The rearrangement uses TRBV14 and TRBJ2-6; maybe TRBD1 (6 bases). Looked up from germline, CDR1 is SGHDN and CDR2 is FVKESK. This CDR3 comprises 20 residues. V was clipped by 2 bases and J by 0 bases, with 20 bases between them. CDR3 region: CASSQRRHLTGISGANVLTF. CDR3 sequence (DNA): TGTGCCAGCAGCCAACGGAGGCACTTGACAGGAATCTCTGGGGCCAACGTCCTGACTTTC.

This chain joins TRBV6-5 and TRBJ1-2; 8 positions agree with TRBD1. The CDR3 runs 14 residues. Trimming at V came to 2 bases and at J to 1 base, leaving 0 bases not matched to a gene. The germline CDR1 and CDR2 sequences are MNHEY and SVGAGI. The CDR3 bases are TGTGCCAGCAGTTACACAGGGGGTAACTATGGCTACACCTTC. Amino acid sequence: CASSYTGGNYGYTF.

The genes are TRBV5-1 and TRBJ1-4; D gene unclear. Trimming shortened V by 1 base and J by 6 bases, and 7 bases separated the two germline ends. Germline V gene sequence: CDR1 SGHRS, CDR2 YFSETQ. The CDR3 is 13 residues long. CDR3 residues: CASSLLVDEKLFF. CDR3 bases: TGCGCCAGCAGCTTGCTCGTTGATGAAAAACTGTTTTTT.

V and J are TRBV7-9 and TRBJ1-6; D gene ambiguous. Germline assignment: CDR1 SEHNR and CDR2 FQNEAQ (reference sequence). The CDR3 is 14 amino acids. Trimming removed 8 bases from V and 7 bases from J, with 15 bases in between. This CDR3 reads CASQLAGSNSPLHF. The CDR3 region has the DNA TGTGCCAGCCAGTTAGCAGGCTCGAATTCACCCCTCCACTTT. Drawing the rest from reference TRBV7-9 and TRBJ1-6, the complete variable domain is DTGVSQNPRHKITKRGQNVTFRCDPISEHNRLYWYRQTLGQGPEFLTYFQNEAQLEKSRLLSDRFSAERPKGSFSTLEIQRTEQGDSAMYLCASQLAGSNSPLHFGNGTRLTVT.

The V and J genes are TRBV25-1 and TRBJ1-2, with a weak D call TRBD1 (6 bases). CDR3 length: 14 amino acids. V dropped 0 bases and J dropped 7 bases, with 12 bases sitting between them. CDR1 and CDR2 from the germline V gene are MGHDK and SYGVNS. The CDR3 region has the DNA TGTGCCAGCAGTGAATATGGCAGGGGCGGTGGCTACACCTTC. Translating it yields CASSEYGRGGGYTF.

This clone was seen a handful of times. The chain carries TRBV9 and TRBJ1-2; D is ambiguous. CDR1 is SGDLS, CDR2 YYNGEE, per germline. The CDR3 is made up of 12 amino acids. Trimming removed 3 bases at V and 8 bases at J, with 11 bases between. The CDR3: CASSARHGGYTF. CDR3 nucleotides: TGTGCCAGCAGCGCAAGACACGGAGGCTACACCTTC.

This rearrangement joins TRBV20-1 to TRBJ2-5, with D uncertain. There are 11 residues in the CDR3. Germline CDR1 and CDR2: DFQATT and SNEGSKA (reference sequence). V was shortened by 6 bases and J by 6 bases, with 11 bases between the two germline ends. The chain's CDR3 is CSAYKGKTQYF. The DNA for the CDR3 is TGCAGTGCCTATAAGGGAAAGACCCAGTACTTC.